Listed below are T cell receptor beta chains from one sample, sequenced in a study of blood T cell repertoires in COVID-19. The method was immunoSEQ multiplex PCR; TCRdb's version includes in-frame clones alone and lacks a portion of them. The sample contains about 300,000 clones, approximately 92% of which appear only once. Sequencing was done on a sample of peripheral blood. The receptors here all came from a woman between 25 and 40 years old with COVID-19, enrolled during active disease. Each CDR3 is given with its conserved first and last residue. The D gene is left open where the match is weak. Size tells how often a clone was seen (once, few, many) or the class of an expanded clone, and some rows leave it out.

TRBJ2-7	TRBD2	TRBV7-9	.	CASSLSSGNYEQYF	TGTGCCAGCAGCCTCTCTAGCGGCAACTACGAGCAGTACTTC
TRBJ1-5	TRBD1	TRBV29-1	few	CSVGQGGWDQPQHF	TGCAGCGTTGGGCAGGGGGGATGGGACCAGCCCCAGCATTTT
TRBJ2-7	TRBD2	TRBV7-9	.	CASSLGFSGGAYEQYF	TGTGCCAGCAGCTTAGGCTTTAGCGGGGGAGCCTACGAGCAGTACTTC
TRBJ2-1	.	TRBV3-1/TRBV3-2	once	CASSQDGGSEQFF	TGTGCCAGCAGCCAAGACGGGGGATCTGAGCAGTTCTTC
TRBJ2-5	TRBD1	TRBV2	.	CASSEGGQKQETQYF	TGTGCCAGCAGTGAAGGGGGACAGAAGCAAGAGACCCAGTACTTC
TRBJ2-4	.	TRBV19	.	CASSIEQGRRNIQYF	TGTGCCAGTAGTATAGAACAGGGGAGGAGAAACATTCAGTACTTC
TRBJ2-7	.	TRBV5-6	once	CASSLMGAYEQYF	TGTGCCAGCAGCTTGATGGGAGCCTACGAGCAGTACTTC
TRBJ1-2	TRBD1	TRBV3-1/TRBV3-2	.	CASSHLDRGNGYTF	TGTGCCAGCAGCCATTTGGACAGGGGGAATGGCTACACCTTC
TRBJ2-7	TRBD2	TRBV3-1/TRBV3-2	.	CAAAALAGDDQYF	TGTGCCGCAGCGGCTCTAGCGGGAGATGATCAGTACTTC
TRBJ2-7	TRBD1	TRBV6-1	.	CASSDGQGRSYEQYF	TGTGCCAGCAGTGACGGACAGGGGAGATCCTACGAGCAGTACTTC
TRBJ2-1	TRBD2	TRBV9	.	CASSGIRLAGLHEQFF	TGTGCCAGCAGTGGAATCCGACTAGCGGGATTGCATGAGCAGTTCTTC
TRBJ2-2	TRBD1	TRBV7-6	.	CASSFDRVSTGELFF	TGTGCCAGCAGCTTTGACAGGGTGTCCACCGGGGAGCTGTTTTTT
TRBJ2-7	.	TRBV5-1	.	CASSLSPSEYEQYF	TGCGCCAGCAGCTTGAGTCCCAGTGAATACGAGCAGTACTTC
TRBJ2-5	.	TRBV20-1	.	CSASHGETQYF	TGCAGTGCTAGTCACGGAGAGACCCAGTACTTC
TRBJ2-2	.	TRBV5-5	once	CASSPTYGELFF	TGTGCCAGCAGTCCCACTTACGGGGAGCTGTTTTTT
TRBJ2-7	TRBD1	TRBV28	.	CASRGPGQGFSEQYF	TGTGCCAGCAGGGGACCGGGACAGGGGTTTAGTGAGCAGTACTTC
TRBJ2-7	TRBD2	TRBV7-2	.	CASSLRSGIYEQYF	TGTGCCAGCAGCTTAAGAAGCGGGATTTACGAGCAGTACTTC
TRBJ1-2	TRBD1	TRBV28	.	CASSFYRGLEYGYTF	TGTGCCAGCAGTTTCTACAGGGGCTTAGAGTATGGCTACACCTTC
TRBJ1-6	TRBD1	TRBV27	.	CASSPQGTGGRNSPLHF	TGTGCCAGCAGTCCCCAGGGGACAGGGGGAAGAAATTCACCCCTCCACTTT
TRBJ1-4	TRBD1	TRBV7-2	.	CASSPLGTGGEKLFF	TGTGCCAGCAGCCCCCTGGGGACAGGGGGTGAAAAACTGTTTTTT
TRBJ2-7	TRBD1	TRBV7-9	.	CASSFGTGGALAGVYEQYF	TGTGCCAGCAGCTTCGGGACAGGGGGCGCCCTAGCGGGAGTTTACGAGCAGTACTTC
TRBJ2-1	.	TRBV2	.	CASTLYILSYNEQFF	TGTGCCAGCACTCTTTACATTCTCTCCTACAATGAGCAGTTCTTC
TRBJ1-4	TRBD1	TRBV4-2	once	CASSSPGTGDEKLFF	TGTGCCAGCAGCTCGCCCGGGACAGGGGATGAAAAACTGTTTTTT
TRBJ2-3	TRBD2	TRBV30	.	CAWSSTSGIGDTQYF	TGTGCCTGGAGTTCGACTAGCGGGATAGGAGATACGCAGTATTTT
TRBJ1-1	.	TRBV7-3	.	CASSPTGGGEAFF	TGTGCCAGCAGCCCAACCGGGGGGGGTGAAGCTTTCTTT
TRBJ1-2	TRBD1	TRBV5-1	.	CASSPTPSGPGGRGYTF	TGCGCCAGCAGCCCGACTCCGTCCGGGCCAGGGGGACGTGGCTACACCTTC
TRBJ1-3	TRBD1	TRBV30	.	CATNSGTGWDTIYF	TGTGCCACCAACTCCGGGACAGGGTGGGACACCATATATTTT
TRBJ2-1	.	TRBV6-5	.	CAGGDAYNEQFF	TGTGCAGGGGGGGACGCCTACAATGAGCAGTTCTTC
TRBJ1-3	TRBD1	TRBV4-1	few	CASSQLSLAGQGLGGNTIYF	TGCGCCAGCAGCCAACTATCCCTGGCGGGACAGGGGTTGGGTGGAAACACCATATATTTT
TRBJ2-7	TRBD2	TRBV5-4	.	CASSSAGRTYEQYF	TGTGCCAGCAGTTCAGCGGGACGGACCTACGAGCAGTACTTC
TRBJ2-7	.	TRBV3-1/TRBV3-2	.	CASSHASYEQYF	TGTGCCAGCAGCCACGCTAGCTACGAGCAGTACTTC
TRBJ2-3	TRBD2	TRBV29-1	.	CSVEGGRPNTDTQYF	TGCAGCGTTGAGGGCGGGAGGCCTAACACAGATACGCAGTATTTT
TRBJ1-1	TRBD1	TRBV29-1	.	CSVRGQGTLNTEAFF	TGCAGCGTTAGGGGACAGGGGACCTTGAACACTGAAGCTTTCTTT
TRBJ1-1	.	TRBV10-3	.	CAVLRGNTEAFF	TGTGCCGTACTCAGGGGAAACACTGAAGCTTTCTTT
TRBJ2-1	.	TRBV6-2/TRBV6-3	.	CASSYSSTLPEQFF	TGTGCCAGCAGTTACTCATCTACCCTACCTGAGCAGTTCTTC
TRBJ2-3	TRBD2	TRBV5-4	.	CASSSSAGLTDTQYF	TGTGCCAGCAGCTCGTCAGCGGGGCTCACAGATACGCAGTATTTT
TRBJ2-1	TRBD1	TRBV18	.	CASSPGQGYNEQFF	TGTGCCAGCTCCCCGGGACAGGGGTACAATGAGCAGTTCTTC
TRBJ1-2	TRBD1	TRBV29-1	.	CSVAGDREAGYTF	TGCAGCGTAGCCGGGGACAGGGAGGCTGGCTACACCTTC
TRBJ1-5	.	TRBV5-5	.	CASSYGQYSNQPQHF	TGTGCCAGCAGCTACGGACAGTATAGCAATCAGCCCCAGCATTTT
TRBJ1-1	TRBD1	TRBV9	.	CASSDRTGRVNTEAFF	TGTGCCAGCAGCGATCGGACAGGGAGGGTGAACACTGAAGCTTTCTTT
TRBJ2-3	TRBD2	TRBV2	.	CASELAGTDTQYF	TGTGCCAGTGAACTAGCGGGGACAGATACGCAGTATTTT
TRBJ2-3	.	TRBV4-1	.	CASSQAYRDTSTDTQYF	TGCGCCAGCAGCCAAGCTTACCGGGACACAAGCACAGATACGCAGTATTTT
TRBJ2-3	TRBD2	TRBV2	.	CASSDSRLAGGSTDTQYF	TGTGCCAGCAGTGATAGTCGTCTAGCGGGAGGGTCCACAGATACGCAGTATTTT
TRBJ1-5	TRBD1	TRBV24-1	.	CAKLSEMGAGGVISNQPQHF	TGTGCCAAGTTGAGTGAGATGGGGGCAGGGGGCGTAATTAGCAATCAGCCCCAGCATTTT